Listed below are T cell receptor beta chains from one sample, sequenced in a study of control samples from healthy donors and cancer patients. Repertoires were generated with immunoSEQ multiplex PCR, while TCRdb's copy carries only in-frame clones and drops some. The sample holds about 94,000 clones; 90% are singletons and the top ten take less than 4.5%. The specimen sequenced was blood. The receptors here all came from a woman younger than 30 in good health. Each CDR3 is given with its conserved first and last residue. D genes are given only for firm matches. Clone size appears in some rows only: once, few, many, or a class for an expanded clone.

V	size	J	length	D	CDR3	DNA
TRBV11-2	NA	TRBJ2-7	16	NA	CASSLDGFQTSYEQYF	TGTGCCAGCAGCTTAGACGGGTTTCAGACTTCCTACGAGCAGTACTTC
TRBV7-8	NA	TRBJ1-2	15	NA	CASSFDTTLNYGYTF	TGTGCCAGCAGCTTTGACACCACCCTTAACTATGGCTACACCTTC
TRBV7-9	NA	TRBJ2-7	14	NA	CASSLEGSSYEQYF	TGTGCCAGCAGCTTAGAAGGCAGTTCCTACGAGCAGTACTTC
TRBV11-2	NA	TRBJ2-7	15	NA	CASSPNRERYYEQYF	TGTGCCAGCAGCCCCAACCGGGAACGATACTACGAGCAGTACTTC
TRBV19	NA	TRBJ1-1	16	NA	CASSPGTIDRNTEAFF	TGTGCCAGTAGTCCGGGCACTATCGACAGAAACACTGAAGCTTTCTTT
TRBV5-4	NA	TRBJ1-1	14	TRBD1	CASSVDRGNTEAFF	TGTGCCAGCAGCGTCGACAGGGGTAACACTGAAGCTTTCTTT
TRBV18	NA	TRBJ2-7	13	TRBD1	CASSANRDSQMYF	TGTGCCAGCTCAGCTAACCGGGACAGCCAAATGTACTTC
TRBV3-1/TRBV3-2	once	TRBJ1-4	14	TRBD1	CASSQRTGFEKLFF	TGTGCCAGCAGCCAGAGGACAGGGTTTGAAAAACTGTTTTTT
TRBV2	NA	TRBJ1-5	13	NA	CASRRAVNQPQHF	TGTGCCAGCAGAAGGGCAGTTAATCAGCCCCAGCATTTT
TRBV5-4	many	TRBJ2-3	15	NA	CASSLDWGGTDTQYF	TGTGCCAGCAGCTTGGATTGGGGGGGCACAGATACGCAGTATTTT
TRBV3-1/TRBV3-2	NA	TRBJ2-5	13	NA	CASSPGFRETQYF	TGTGCCAGCAGTCCAGGGTTTCGAGAGACCCAGTACTTC
TRBV25-1	once	TRBJ1-2	14	TRBD1	CASSDDSGQGLLNF	TGTGCCAGCAGTGATGACTCCGGACAGGGCCTACTCAACTTC
TRBV18	NA	TRBJ1-1	14	TRBD1	CASSPRQGGTEAFF	TGTGCCAGCTCACCTAGACAGGGGGGCACGGAAGCTTTCTTT
TRBV6-5	NA	TRBJ1-2	12	NA	CASKETGYGYTF	TGTGCCAGCAAAGAGACAGGCTATGGCTACACCTTC
TRBV2	NA	TRBJ2-3	17	NA	CASSGQDTTFFTDTQYF	TGTGCCAGCAGTGGACAGGATACTACGTTTTTCACAGATACGCAGTATTTT
TRBV9	NA	TRBJ2-3	15	TRBD1	CASSVVGGIADTQYF	TGTGCCAGCAGCGTAGTAGGGGGCATAGCAGATACGCAGTATTTT
TRBV4-1	NA	TRBJ1-5	16	TRBD1	CASSQEVGTGRQPQHF	TGCGCCAGCAGCCAAGAGGTGGGGACAGGGAGGCAGCCCCAGCATTTT
TRBV2	NA	TRBJ2-3	18	TRBD2	CASSLKGWTSGVADTQYF	TGTGCCAGCAGTCTTAAAGGTTGGACTAGCGGGGTTGCCGATACGCAGTATTTT
TRBV2	NA	TRBJ2-7	13	NA	CASSGRGIYEQYF	TGTGCCAGCAGTGGCAGGGGAATCTACGAGCAGTACTTC
TRBV5-4	NA	TRBJ1-4	15	NA	CASSSSGAGNEKLFF	TGTGCCAGCAGCAGCTCAGGGGCTGGGAATGAAAAACTGTTTTTT
TRBV5-3	once	TRBJ1-5	17	NA	CARSLSMGTMRNQPQHF	TGTGCCAGAAGCTTGAGTATGGGAACCATGCGCAATCAGCCCCAGCATTTT
TRBV19	NA	TRBJ1-6	16	TRBD1	CASSADRDPYNSPLHF	TGTGCTAGTAGTGCCGACAGGGACCCGTATAATTCACCCCTCCACTTT
TRBV6-1	once	TRBJ1-4	15	TRBD1	CASSERQGLNEKLFF	TGTGCCAGCAGTGAACGACAGGGCCTCAATGAAAAACTGTTTTTT
TRBV7-3	NA	TRBJ1-6	16	TRBD1	CASSLTPGTANSPLHF	TGTGCCAGCAGCTTAACCCCCGGGACAGCGAATTCACCCCTCCACTTT
TRBV5-8	NA	TRBJ2-6	17	NA	CASSSKWGASGANVLTF	TGTGCCAGCAGCTCGAAATGGGGGGCCAGTGGGGCCAACGTCCTGACTTTC
TRBV14	NA	TRBJ2-2	14	TRBD1	CASSHRGRSGELFF	TGTGCCAGCAGCCACAGGGGGCGTTCCGGGGAGCTGTTTTTT
TRBV29-1	NA	TRBJ2-1	14	TRBD1	CSVETPTGGLEQFF	TGCAGCGTTGAAACTCCTACAGGGGGACTTGAGCAGTTCTTC
TRBV6-5	NA	TRBJ1-5	15	TRBD1	CASTTGGFGNQPQHF	TGTGCCAGCACTACAGGGGGATTTGGCAATCAGCCCCAGCATTTT
TRBV4-2	NA	TRBJ1-5	15	NA	CASSQLAGGNQPQHF	TGTGCCAGCAGCCAACTTGCAGGGGGCAATCAGCCCCAGCATTTT
TRBV21-1	NA	TRBJ2-5	16	NA	CASSKDWEKRAETQYF	TGTGCCAGCAGCAAAGACTGGGAAAAGCGGGCGGAGACCCAGTACTTC
TRBV4-1	once	TRBJ1-2	20	TRBD1	CASSQDWGGTGGKLHYGYTF	TGCGCCAGCAGCCAAGATTGGGGAGGGACAGGGGGCAAACTTCACTATGGCTACACCTTC
TRBV7-9	once	TRBJ1-2	15	NA	CASSPRVGVGYGYTF	TGTGCCAGCAGCCCGAGGGTGGGGGTCGGCTATGGCTACACCTTC
TRBV5-1	NA	TRBJ1-1	15	TRBD1	CASSESEGARTGAFF	TGCGCCAGCAGCGAATCCGAGGGGGCGCGAACTGGGGCTTTCTTT
TRBV7-8	NA	TRBJ1-1	12	NA	CASSPVNTEAFF	TGTGCCAGCAGCCCGGTGAACACTGAAGCTTTCTTT
TRBV6-6	NA	TRBJ1-1	15	NA	CASSRGGFQNTEAFF	TGTGCCAGCAGCCGGGGGGGATTCCAGAACACTGAAGCTTTCTTT
TRBV6-5	NA	TRBJ2-2	14	NA	CASGTSGNTGELFF	TGTGCCAGCGGGACATCCGGGAACACCGGGGAGCTGTTTTTT
TRBV13	NA	TRBJ1-1	13	TRBD1	CASSLTGVNEAFF	TGTGCCAGCAGCCTGACAGGGGTGAATGAAGCTTTCTTT
TRBV19	NA	TRBJ1-1	15	NA	CASSIPLQGATEAFF	TGTGCCAGTAGTATACCTTTACAGGGAGCCACTGAAGCTTTCTTT
TRBV19	NA	TRBJ1-2	15	NA	CASTPGTEPNYGYTF	TGTGCCAGTACCCCCGGGACGGAACCTAACTATGGCTACACCTTC
TRBV7-8	NA	TRBJ1-1	13	NA	CASSLFGYTEAFF	TGTGCCAGCAGCTTGTTTGGGTACACTGAAGCTTTCTTT
TRBV11-2	NA	TRBJ1-1	14	NA	CASSRTRENTEAFF	TGTGCCAGCAGCCGGACGCGGGAGAACACTGAAGCTTTCTTT